This T cell receptor (beta chain) was sequenced in a study of control samples from healthy donors and cancer patients. Only in-frame clones appear in the TCRdb table, and some are missing; sequencing was by immunoSEQ multiplex PCR. The repertoire includes 130,000 to 150,000 clones, around 94% of them detected once, and 11% to 15% sits in the top ten. The sequenced sample consisted of PBMCs. This TCR derives from a man between 60 and 75 years old with colorectal cancer.

CDR3 coding DNA: TGTGCCAGCAGCCCCAGCGGGGGGGGTTACGAGCAGTACTTC. Residues: CASSPSGGGYEQYF. The chain is built from TRBV3-1 (or the pseudogene TRBV3-2) and TRBJ2-7; 10 bases map to TRBD2. The germline gives CDR1 LGHDT, CDR2 YNNKEL (reference sequence). Trimming cost V 4 bases and J 4 bases; bases outside gene matches: 4. The CDR3 spans 14 residues.